The rows below give T cell receptor beta chains drawn from one sample of a study of blood T cells in healthy people across ages. TCRdb called the 5' RACE reads again in MiXCR, with one record for every CDR3 protein. Of 600,000 or so distinct CDR3 sequences in the sample, approximately 30% were seen once. The sample taken for sequencing was blood. These receptors all come from a woman of 80 years or more in good health. The CDR3 runs from the conserved cysteine through the conserved F or W. Clone size is not always given. Where it is, it says once, few, many or a class for expanded clones.

J gene: TRBJ2-6
clone size: NA
V gene: TRBV29-1
CDR3 protein: CSARTVSSGANVLTF

J gene: TRBJ2-3
clone size: many
V gene: TRBV5-1
CDR3 protein: CASSLDLAGGPDTQYF

J gene: TRBJ1-5
clone size: NA
V gene: TRBV10-3
CDR3 protein: CAISERDSNQPQHF

J gene: TRBJ2-7
clone size: many
V gene: TRBV20-1
CDR3 protein: CRASGTEYEQYF

J gene: TRBJ2-4
clone size: NA
V gene: TRBV7-9
CDR3 protein: CASGQGEGGKNIQYF

J gene: TRBJ2-6
clone size: NA
V gene: TRBV5-6
CDR3 protein: CASSSEWVTSGANVLTF

J gene: TRBJ2-4
clone size: NA
V gene: TRBV5-6
CDR3 protein: CASSDRDSSSYNEQYF

J gene: NA
clone size: NA
V gene: TRBV6-1
CDR3 protein: CATPAGGLRWETQYF

J gene: TRBJ2-1
clone size: few
V gene: TRBV28
CDR3 protein: CASSPPVGGDNEQFF

J gene: TRBJ2-1
clone size: once
V gene: TRBV20-1
CDR3 protein: CSATRTREQFF

J gene: TRBJ1-1
clone size: many
V gene: TRBV4-2
CDR3 protein: CASSPGQGVDRNTEAFF

J gene: TRBJ2-3
clone size: many
V gene: TRBV20-1
CDR3 protein: CSARDLTLVDTQYF